The source of this T cell receptor beta chain is a study of cytomegalovirus exposure and HLA in healthy donors. General observations from the study: DRB1 had the most TCR associations and HLA-C the fewest, a later analysis found, with rates varying by HLA locus. Later analysis suggested links between common viral pathogens and several top significant clusters.

Of note for this clone: The antigen remains unidentified.

60 Vbeta and 13 Jbeta primers were used in PCR. Under the authors' procedure: Around 80 million unique TCR beta chains, 10 million to 13 million of them shared, were counted by a later analysis. Data came from immunoSEQ multiplex PCR; TCRdb stores just in-frame clones and leaves some out. V, J and clone size are those of that table, while D and trimming were read from the DNA. The sample has roughly 63,000 clones; roughly 73% are singletons. All donors participated as healthy donors of bone marrow. The junction had 13 bases not matched to a gene; V was cut back by 4 bases and J by 1 base. The CDR3 runs 18 residues. CDR1 is SGHRS, CDR2 YFSETQ, per germline.

The clonotype was recovered from a middle-aged woman in good health and CMV-seropositive. The J gene is TRBJ2-7, the V gene TRBV5-1; 11 positions match TRBD2. Sequenced material: PBMCs. The CDR3 loop is CASSRGQVVAGGSYEQYF. In nucleotides, the CDR3 is TGCGCCAGCAGCCGGGGACAGGTCGTAGCGGGGGGGTCCTACGAGCAGTACTTC.